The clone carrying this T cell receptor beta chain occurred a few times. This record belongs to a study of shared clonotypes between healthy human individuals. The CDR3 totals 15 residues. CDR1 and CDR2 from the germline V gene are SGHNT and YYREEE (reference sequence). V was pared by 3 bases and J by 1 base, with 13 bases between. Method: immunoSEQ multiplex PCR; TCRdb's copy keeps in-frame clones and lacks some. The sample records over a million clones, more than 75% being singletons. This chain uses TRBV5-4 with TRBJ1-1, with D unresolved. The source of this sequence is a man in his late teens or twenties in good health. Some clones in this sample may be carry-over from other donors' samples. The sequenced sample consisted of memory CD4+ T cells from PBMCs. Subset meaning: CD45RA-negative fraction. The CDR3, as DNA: TGTGCCAGCAGCTCCTCGTTTGGAACGAACACTGAAGCTTTCTTT. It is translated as CASSSSFGTNTEAFF.